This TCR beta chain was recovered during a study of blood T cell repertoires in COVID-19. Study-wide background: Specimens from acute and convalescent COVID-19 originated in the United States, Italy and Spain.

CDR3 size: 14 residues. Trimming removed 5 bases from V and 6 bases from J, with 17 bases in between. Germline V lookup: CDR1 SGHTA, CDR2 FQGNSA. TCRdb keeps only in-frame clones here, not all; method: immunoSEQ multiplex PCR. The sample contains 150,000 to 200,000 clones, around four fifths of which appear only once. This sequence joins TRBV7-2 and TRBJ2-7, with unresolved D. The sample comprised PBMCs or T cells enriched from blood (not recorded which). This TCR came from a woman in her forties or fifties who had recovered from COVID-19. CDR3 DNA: TGTGCCAGCAGCCCACGCCTTACCCTCGGCGAGCAGTACTTC. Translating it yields CASSPRLTLGEQYF.